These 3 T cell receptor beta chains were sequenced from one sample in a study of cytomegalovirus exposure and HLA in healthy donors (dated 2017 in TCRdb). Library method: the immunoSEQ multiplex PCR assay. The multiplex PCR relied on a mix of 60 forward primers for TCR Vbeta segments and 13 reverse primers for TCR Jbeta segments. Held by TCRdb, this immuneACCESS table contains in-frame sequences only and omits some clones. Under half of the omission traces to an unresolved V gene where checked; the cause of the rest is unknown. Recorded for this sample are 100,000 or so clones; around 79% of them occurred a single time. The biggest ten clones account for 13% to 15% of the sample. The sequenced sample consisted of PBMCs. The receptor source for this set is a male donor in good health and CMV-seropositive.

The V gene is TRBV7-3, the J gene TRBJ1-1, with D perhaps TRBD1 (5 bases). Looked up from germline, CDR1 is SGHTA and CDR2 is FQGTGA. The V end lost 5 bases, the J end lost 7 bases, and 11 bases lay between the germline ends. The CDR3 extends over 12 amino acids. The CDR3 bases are TGTGCCAGCAGCAATCCCGGGGGTGAAGCTTTCTTT. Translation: CASSNPGGEAFF.

In nucleotides, the CDR3 is TGTGCCAGCAGGTCGGGGGGTGGCAGGGAAGAGACCCAGTACTTC. This codes for CASRSGGGREETQYF. V gene TRBV7-2 combines with J gene TRBJ2-5, with 7 bases matching TRBD2. Germline CDR1 reads SGHTA; CDR2 reads FQGNSA. The CDR3 consists of 15 residues. With V trimmed by 6 bases and J by 3 bases, 10 bases remained unmatched.

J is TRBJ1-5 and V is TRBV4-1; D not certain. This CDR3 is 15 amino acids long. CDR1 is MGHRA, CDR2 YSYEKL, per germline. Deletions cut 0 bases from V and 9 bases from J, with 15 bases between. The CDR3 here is CASSQEGAASWPQHF. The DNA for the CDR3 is TGCGCCAGCAGCCAAGAAGGAGCCGCGAGTTGGCCCCAGCATTTT.